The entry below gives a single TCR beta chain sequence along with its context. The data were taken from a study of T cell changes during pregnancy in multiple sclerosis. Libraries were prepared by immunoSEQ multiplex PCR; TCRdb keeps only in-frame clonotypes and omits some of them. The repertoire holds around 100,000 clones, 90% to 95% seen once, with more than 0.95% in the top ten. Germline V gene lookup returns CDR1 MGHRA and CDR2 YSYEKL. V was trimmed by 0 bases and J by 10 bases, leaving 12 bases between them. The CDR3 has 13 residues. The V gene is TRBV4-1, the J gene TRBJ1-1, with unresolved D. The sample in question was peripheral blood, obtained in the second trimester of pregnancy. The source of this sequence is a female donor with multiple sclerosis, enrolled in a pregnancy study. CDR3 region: CASSQEGSGRAFF. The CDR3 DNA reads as TGCGCCAGCAGCCAAGAAGGGTCCGGGAGAGCTTTCTTT.